This TCR beta chain was retrieved from a study of Graves' ophthalmopathy and Graves' hyperthyroidism (dated by TCRdb to 2016 to 2019). Regarding the study in general: A patient counted as having stable hyperthyroidism if there was no progression to ophthalmopathy within 18 months of follow-up. The study used signatures of the TCR beta repertoire to tell Graves' ophthalmopathy apart from Graves' hyperthyroidism and to predict which patients would progress to ophthalmopathy. In total, 120 to 150 blood samples were TCR-sequenced: around 42 ophthalmopathy, approximately 75 hyperthyroidism and some 17 hyperthyroidism-to-ophthalmopathy patients. A discovery set of about a hundred patients (43 ophthalmopathy, some 58 stable hyperthyroidism) was enrolled to explore V-J signatures distinguishing ophthalmopathy from hyperthyroidism. For independent validation, a separate cohort was made up of roughly 19 hyperthyroidism patients plus 17 patients who later progressed from hyperthyroidism to ophthalmopathy. In more than five hyperthyroidism patients, T-cell repertoires of thyroid tissue and blood were compared. After sampling, hyperthyroidism patients received methimazole starting at 30 mg daily, and ophthalmopathy patients received high-dose intravenous methylprednisolone. General conclusions and limits of the study: In validation, the model predicted ophthalmopathy progression with about 71% sensitivity and approximately 78% specificity; 12 predicted patients were CT-confirmed with GO in a median of about 7.1 months. No statistical method was used to set the sample size in advance, and the investigators knew which group each participant was assigned to. Most of the expanded thyroid clonotypes with a frequency above 0.001 were also detected in blood, and it was suggested that the thyroid immune response may be reflected by blood repertoires. The 13-signature model separated ophthalmopathy from stable hyperthyroidism with approximately 90% sensitivity and around 81% specificity in cross-validation, and 80%/75% in the test set.

This clonotype appeared many times. What antigen it recognizes has not been identified. No base qualities exist here, and no much larger clone lies one base off it. The hyperthyroidism patients were 18 to 65 years old and newly diagnosed, with a disease duration of less than 2 months. Patients were excluded if they had other autoimmune diseases, uncontrolled infections, pregnancy or lactation. Clinical symptoms, serum thyroxine, TRAb, thyroid ultrasound and orbital computed tomography formed the basis of the diagnosis. Trizol reagent was used to extract the total RNA, and its quality was then checked on an Agilent 2100 Bioanalyzer. Based on the germline V gene (reference sequence), the CDR1 and CDR2 sequences are SEHNR and FQNEAQ. V drops 5 bases and J drops 2 bases, leaving 19 bases in between. Including cysteine and phenylalanine, the CDR3 has 16 amino acids. Only the CDR3 part of the read is kept: 48 bases, read in frame from the first base.

For repertoire sequencing, the TCR beta CDR3 regions were amplified from RNA transcripts. HTBI primers and the Qiagen OneStep RT-PCR kit were used in a first-round RT-PCR, which was followed by a second-round multiplex PCR, size selection and purification. Sequencing of the libraries was carried out on an Illumina HiSeq2000 in paired-end mode with 100 bp reads. Under the source paper's analysis protocol: Reads were processed with SOAPnuke, discarding reads with adapters, uncalled bases, mean Phred below 15, or no exact constant-primer or identifier match. High-quality paired reads were merged with COPE v1.2.5. Each unique nucleotide sequence was defined as a clonotype, and clonotypes were aligned to IMGT TRB V, D and J references with MiTCR v1.1. Only V-J combinations with frequency above 0.0001 were analysed, covering 99.2% of repertoires. For each V-J combination, a TCR clonal expansion and chaos score was defined as the ratio of F50 clonal expansion to chaos observed in the TCRdist matrix. Welch's t-statistics and random forest were used to reduce features to about a dozen V-J combinations, which were fed into a naive Bayes classifier. Thyroid-blood repertoire similarity was quantified with the Morisita-Horn index. TCRdb applied fastp at Q25 and MiXCR to the public reads, then kept only in-frame beta chains. Merged by CDR3 protein, the rows form single entries marked with the most common genes and DNA. The V and J calls here are based on TCRdb, not the publication. Within this sample are approximately 1.2 million distinct CDR3 sequences, with about two fifths of them counted one time only. Roughly 10% of the sample comes from the top ten.

This sequence uses TRBV7-9 and TRBJ2-7, and possibly TRBD1, on 7 matching bases. This receptor was obtained from an adult man with Graves' hyperthyroidism. The specimen was peripheral blood or thyroid tissue (not recorded which). The CDR3 protein is CASSPEGGQNAYEQYF. The DNA reads as follows: TGTGCCAGCAGCCCCGAGGGGGGACAGAACGCCTACGAGCAGTACTTC. When the CDR3 is completed using the reference TRBV7-9 and TRBJ2-7 genes on either side, the full variable domain is DTGVSQNPRHKITKRGQNVTFRCDPISEHNRLYWYRQTLGQGPEFLTYFQNEAQLEKSRLLSDRFSAERPKGSFSTLEIQRTEQGDSAMYLCASSPEGGQNAYEQYFGPGTRLTVT.